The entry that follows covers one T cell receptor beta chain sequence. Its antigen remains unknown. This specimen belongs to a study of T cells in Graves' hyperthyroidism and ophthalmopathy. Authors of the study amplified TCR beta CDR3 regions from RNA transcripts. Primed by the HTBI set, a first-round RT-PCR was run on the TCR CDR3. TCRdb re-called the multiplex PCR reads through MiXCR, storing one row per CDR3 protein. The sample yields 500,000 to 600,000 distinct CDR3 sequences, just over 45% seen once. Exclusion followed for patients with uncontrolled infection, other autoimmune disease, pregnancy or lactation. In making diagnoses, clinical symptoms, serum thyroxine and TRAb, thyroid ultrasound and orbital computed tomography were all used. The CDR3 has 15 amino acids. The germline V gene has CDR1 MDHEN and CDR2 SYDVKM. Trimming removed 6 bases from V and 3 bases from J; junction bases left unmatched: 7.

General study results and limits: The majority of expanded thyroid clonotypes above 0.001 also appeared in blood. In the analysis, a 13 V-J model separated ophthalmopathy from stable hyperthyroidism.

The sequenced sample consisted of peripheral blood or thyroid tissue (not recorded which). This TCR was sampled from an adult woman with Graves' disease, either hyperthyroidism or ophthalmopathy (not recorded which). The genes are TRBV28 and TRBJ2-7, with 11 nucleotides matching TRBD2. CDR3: CASRVAGGRVYEQYF. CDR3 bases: TGTGCCAGCAGGGTAGCGGGAGGGAGGGTCTACGAGCAGTACTTC.